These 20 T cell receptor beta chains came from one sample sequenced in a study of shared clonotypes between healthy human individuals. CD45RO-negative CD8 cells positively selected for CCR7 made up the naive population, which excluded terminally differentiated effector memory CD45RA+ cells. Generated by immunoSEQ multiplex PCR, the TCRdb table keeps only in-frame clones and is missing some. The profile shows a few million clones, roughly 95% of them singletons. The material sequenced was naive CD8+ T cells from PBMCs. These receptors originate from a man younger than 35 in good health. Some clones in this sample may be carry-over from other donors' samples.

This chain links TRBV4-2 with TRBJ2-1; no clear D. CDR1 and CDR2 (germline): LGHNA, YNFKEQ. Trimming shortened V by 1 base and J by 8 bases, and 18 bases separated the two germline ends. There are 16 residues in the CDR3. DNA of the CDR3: TGTGCCAGCAGCCAAGCAAAGGGCTTGTTGCTTGATGAGCAGTTCTTC. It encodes CASSQAKGLLLDEQFF.

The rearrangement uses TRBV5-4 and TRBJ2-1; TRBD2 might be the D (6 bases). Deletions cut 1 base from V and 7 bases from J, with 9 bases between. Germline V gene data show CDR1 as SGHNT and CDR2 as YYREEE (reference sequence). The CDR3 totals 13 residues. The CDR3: CASSLTSMNEQFF. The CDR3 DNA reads TGTGCCAGCAGCTTGACTAGCATGAATGAGCAGTTCTTC.

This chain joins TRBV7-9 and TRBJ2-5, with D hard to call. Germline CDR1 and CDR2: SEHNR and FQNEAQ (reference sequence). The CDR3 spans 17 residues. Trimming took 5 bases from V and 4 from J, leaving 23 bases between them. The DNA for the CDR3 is TGTGCCAGCAGCCCGAGGACCCTTCCCGACCTCCCAGAGACCCAGTACTTC. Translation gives CASSPRTLPDLPETQYF.

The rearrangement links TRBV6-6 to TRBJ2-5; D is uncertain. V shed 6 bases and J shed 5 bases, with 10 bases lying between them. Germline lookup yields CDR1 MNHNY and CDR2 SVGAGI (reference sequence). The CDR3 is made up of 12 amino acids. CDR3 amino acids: CASSPSRETQYF. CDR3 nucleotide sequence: TGTGCCAGCAGCCCCAGCCGGGAGACCCAGTACTTC.

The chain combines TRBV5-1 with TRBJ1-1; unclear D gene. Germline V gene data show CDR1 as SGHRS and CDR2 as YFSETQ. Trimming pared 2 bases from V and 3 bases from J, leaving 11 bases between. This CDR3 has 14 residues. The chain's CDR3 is CASSFRGKDTEAFF. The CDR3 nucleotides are TGCGCCAGCAGCTTTCGAGGGAAGGACACTGAAGCTTTCTTT.

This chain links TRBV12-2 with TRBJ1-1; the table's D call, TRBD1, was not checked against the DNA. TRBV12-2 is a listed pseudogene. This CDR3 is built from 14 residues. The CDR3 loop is CASRLATENTEAFF. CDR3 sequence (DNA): TGTGCAAGTCGCTTAGCGACAGAGAACACTGAAGCTTTCTTT.

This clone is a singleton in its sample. The CDR3 loop is CASSTFNEQFF. In nucleotides, the CDR3 is TGTGCCAGCAGTACTTTCAATGAGCAGTTCTTC. V gene TRBV27 combines with J gene TRBJ2-1; D is uncertain. Trimming pared 5 bases from V and 6 bases from J, leaving 5 bases between. Germline-derived CDR1 and CDR2 are MNHEY and SMNVEV (reference sequence). The CDR3 is 11 residues long.

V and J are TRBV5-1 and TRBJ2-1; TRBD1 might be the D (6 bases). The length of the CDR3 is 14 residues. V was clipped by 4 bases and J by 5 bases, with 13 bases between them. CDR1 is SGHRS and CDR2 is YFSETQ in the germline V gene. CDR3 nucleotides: TGCGCCAGCAGCGAATTCGGACAGCACAATGAGCAGTTCTTC. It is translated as CASSEFGQHNEQFF.

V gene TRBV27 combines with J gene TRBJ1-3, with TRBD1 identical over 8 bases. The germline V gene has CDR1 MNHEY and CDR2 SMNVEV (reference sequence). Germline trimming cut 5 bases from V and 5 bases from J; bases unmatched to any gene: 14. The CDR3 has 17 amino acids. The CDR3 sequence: CASSPSTGETWRNTIYF. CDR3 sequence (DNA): TGTGCCAGCAGTCCCTCGACAGGGGAGACGTGGAGAAACACCATATATTTT.

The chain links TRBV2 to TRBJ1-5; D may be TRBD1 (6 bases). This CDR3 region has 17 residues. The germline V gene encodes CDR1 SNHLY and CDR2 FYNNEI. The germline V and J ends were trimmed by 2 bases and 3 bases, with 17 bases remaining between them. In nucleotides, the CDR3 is TGTGCCAGCAGTGAAAGTATTCGGGGGGGCCTCAATCAGCCCCAGCATTTT. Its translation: CASSESIRGGLNQPQHF. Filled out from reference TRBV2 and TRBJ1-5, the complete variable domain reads EPEVTQTPSHQVTQMGQEVILRCVPISNHLYFYWYRQILGQKVEFLVSFYNNEISEKSEIFDDQFSVERPDGSNFTLKIRSTKLEDSAMYFCASSESIRGGLNQPQHFGDGTRLSIL.

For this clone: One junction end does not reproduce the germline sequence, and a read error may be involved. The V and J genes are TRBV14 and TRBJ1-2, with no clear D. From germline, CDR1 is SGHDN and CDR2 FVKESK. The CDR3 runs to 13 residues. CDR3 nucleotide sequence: TGTGCCAGCAGCCAAGCTGGAGGGCCCCGGCTTTCATTC. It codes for CASSQAGGPRLSF. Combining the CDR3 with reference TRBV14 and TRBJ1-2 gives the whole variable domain EAGVTQFPSHSVIEKGQTVTLRCDPISGHDNLYWYRRVMGKEIKFLLHFVKESKQDESGMPNNRFLAERTGGTYSTLKVQPAELEDSGVYFCASSQAGGPRLSFGSGTRLTVV.

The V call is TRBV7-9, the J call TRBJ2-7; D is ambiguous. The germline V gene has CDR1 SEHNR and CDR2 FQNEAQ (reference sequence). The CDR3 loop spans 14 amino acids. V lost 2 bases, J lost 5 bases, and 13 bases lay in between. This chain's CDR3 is CASSLSDRPHEQYF. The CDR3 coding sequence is TGTGCCAGCAGCTTATCCGACCGTCCACACGAGCAGTACTTC.

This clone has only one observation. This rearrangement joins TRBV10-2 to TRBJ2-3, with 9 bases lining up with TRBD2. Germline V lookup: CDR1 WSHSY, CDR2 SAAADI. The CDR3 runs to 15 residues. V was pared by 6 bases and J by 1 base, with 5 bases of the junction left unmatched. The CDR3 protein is CASRGTSRRTDTQYF. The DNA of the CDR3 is TGCGCCAGCAGGGGGACTAGCAGACGCACAGATACGCAGTATTTT.

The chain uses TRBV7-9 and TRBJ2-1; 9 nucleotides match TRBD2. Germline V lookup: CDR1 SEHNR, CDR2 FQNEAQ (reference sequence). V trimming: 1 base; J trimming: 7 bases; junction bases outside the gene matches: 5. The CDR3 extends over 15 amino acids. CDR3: CASSLGGLAKNEQFF. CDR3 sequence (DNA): TGTGCCAGCAGCTTAGGTGGACTAGCGAAGAATGAGCAGTTCTTC.

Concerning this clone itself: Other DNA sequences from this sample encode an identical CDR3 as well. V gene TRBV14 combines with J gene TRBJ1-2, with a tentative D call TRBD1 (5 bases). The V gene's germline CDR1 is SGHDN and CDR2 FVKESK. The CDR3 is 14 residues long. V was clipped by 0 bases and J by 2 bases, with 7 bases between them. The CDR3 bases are TGTGCCAGCAGCCAAGATCGGGGCAACTATGGCTACACCTTC. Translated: CASSQDRGNYGYTF. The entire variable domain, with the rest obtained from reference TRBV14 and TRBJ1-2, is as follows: EAGVTQFPSHSVIEKGQTVTLRCDPISGHDNLYWYRRVMGKEIKFLLHFVKESKQDESGMPNNRFLAERTGGTYSTLKVQPAELEDSGVYFCASSQDRGNYGYTFGSGTRLTVV.

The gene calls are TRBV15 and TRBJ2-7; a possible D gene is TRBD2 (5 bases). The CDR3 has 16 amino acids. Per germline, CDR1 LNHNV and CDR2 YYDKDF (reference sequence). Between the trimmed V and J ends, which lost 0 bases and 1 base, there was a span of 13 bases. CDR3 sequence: CATSRELGLLSYEQYF. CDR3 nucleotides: TGTGCCACCAGCAGAGAACTAGGCCTACTTTCCTACGAGCAGTACTTC.

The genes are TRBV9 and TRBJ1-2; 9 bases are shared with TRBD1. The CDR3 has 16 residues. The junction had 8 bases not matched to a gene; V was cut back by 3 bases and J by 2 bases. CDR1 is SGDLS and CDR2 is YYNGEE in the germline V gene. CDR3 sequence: CASSAFTDRGNYGYTF. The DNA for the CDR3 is TGTGCCAGCAGCGCCTTTACGGACAGGGGAAACTATGGCTACACCTTC.

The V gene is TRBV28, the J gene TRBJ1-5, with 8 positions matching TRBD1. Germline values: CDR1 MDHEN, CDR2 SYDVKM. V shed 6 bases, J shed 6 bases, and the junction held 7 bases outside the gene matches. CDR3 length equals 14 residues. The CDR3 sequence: CASSFRGRVQPQHF. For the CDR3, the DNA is TGTGCCAGCAGCTTCAGGGGGCGCGTTCAGCCCCAGCATTTT.

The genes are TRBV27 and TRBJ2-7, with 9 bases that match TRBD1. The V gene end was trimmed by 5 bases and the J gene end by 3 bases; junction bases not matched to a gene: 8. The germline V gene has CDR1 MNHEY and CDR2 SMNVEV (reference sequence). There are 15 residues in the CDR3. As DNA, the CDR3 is TGTGCCAGCAGTCCCCAACGGGGACAGGGCTACGAGCAGTACTTC. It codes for CASSPQRGQGYEQYF.

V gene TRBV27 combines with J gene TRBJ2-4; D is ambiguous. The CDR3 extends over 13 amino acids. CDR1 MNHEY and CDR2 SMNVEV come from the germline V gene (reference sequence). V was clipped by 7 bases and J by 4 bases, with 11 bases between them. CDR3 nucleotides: TGTGCCAGCAAGGAGAAAGGAAAAAACATTCAGTACTTC. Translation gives CASKEKGKNIQYF.